This TCR beta chain was recorded in a study of T cell responses to AZD1222 COVID-19 vaccine. Sequencing used immunoSEQ multiplex PCR; TCRdb keeps in-frame clones, though not all of them. The table has over 30,000 clones, approximately 88% seen once. CDR3 length equals 13 residues. Germline V CDR1 and CDR2: MNHNS, SASEGT. Between the trimmed V and J ends, which lost 6 bases and 9 bases, there was a span of 15 bases. Findings and limits, study-wide: Baseline seropositives among AZD1222 recipients totaled only five or six. Spike-specific TCRs gained breadth and depth after people received two AZD1222 doses. The donor cohort was predominantly white British with a female majority, and clonal diversity may have been underestimated. No day 14 peak samples; only post-peak repertoires were characterized.

With respect to this clone: Its antigen is currently unknown.

Sample: peripheral blood, taken 28 days after the second dose of the MenACWY control vaccine. This clonotype was obtained from an adult who received the MenACWY meningococcal vaccine as a control. The chain uses TRBV6-1 and TRBJ2-1; maybe TRBD1 (5 bases). The CDR3 DNA follows: TGTGCCAGCAGGTGGGGCTTCTTTAGTGAGCAGTTCTTC. It is translated as CASRWGFFSEQFF.